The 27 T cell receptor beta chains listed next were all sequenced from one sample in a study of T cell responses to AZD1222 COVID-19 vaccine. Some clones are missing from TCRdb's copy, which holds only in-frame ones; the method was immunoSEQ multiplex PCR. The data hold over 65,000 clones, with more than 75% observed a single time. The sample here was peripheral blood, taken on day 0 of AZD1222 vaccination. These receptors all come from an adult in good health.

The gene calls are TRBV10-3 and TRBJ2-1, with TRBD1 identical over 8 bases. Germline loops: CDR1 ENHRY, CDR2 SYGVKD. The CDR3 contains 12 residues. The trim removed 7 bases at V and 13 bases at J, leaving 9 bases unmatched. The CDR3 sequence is CAITAGGAEQFF. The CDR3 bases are TGTGCCATCACTGCAGGGGGCGCCGAACAGTTCTTC.

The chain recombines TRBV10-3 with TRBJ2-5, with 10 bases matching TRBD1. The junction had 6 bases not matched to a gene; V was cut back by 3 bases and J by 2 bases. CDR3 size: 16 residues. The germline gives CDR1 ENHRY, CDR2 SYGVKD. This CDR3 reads CAISDQDRGEQETQYF. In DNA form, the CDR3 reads TGTGCCATCAGTGATCAGGACAGGGGGGAACAAGAGACCCAGTACTTC.

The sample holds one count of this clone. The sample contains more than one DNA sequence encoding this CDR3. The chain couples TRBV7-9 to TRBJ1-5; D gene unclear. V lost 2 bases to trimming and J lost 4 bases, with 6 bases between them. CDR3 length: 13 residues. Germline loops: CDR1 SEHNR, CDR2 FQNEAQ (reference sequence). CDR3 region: CASSLSGNQPQHF. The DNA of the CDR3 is TGTGCCAGCAGCTTATCTGGGAATCAGCCCCAGCATTTT.

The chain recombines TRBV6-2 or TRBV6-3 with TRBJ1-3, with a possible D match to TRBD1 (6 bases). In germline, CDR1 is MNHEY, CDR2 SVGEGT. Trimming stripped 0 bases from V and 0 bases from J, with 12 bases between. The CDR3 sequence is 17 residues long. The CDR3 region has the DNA TGTGCCAGCAGTTACTCGCGGACAGCGAGCTCTGGAAACACCATATATTTT. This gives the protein CASSYSRTASSGNTIYF.

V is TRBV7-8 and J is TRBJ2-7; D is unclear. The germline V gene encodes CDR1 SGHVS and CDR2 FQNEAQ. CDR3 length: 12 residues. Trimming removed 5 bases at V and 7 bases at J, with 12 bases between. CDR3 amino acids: CASSGRVGEQYF. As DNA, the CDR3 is TGTGCCAGCAGCGGTAGGGTAGGGGAGCAGTACTTC.

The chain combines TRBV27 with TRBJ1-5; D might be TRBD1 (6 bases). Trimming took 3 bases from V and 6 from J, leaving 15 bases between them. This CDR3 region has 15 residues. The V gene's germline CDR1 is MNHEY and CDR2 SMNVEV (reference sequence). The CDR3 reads CASSFVGRGGQPQHF. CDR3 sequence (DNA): TGTGCCAGCAGTTTCGTGGGCAGGGGAGGTCAGCCCCAGCATTTT.

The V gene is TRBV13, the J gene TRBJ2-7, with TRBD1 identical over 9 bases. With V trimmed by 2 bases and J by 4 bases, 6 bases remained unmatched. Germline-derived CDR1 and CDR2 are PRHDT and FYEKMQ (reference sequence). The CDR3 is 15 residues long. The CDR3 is CASSLKTGGVYEQYF. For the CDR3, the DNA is TGTGCCAGCAGCTTAAAAACAGGGGGCGTGTACGAGCAGTACTTC.

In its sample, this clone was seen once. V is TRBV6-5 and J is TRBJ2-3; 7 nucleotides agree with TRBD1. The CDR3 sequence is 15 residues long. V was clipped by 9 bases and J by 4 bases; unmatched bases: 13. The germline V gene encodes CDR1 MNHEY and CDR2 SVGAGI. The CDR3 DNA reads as TGTGCCAGTACCGAGCAAGGGGGCGCGTCAGATACGCAGTATTTT. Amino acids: CASTEQGGASDTQYF.

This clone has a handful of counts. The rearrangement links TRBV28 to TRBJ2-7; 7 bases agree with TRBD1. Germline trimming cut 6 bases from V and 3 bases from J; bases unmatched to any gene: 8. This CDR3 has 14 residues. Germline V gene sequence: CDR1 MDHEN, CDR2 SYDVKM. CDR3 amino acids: CASRLPGQNYEQYF. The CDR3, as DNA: TGTGCCAGCAGACTACCGGGACAGAACTACGAGCAGTACTTC.

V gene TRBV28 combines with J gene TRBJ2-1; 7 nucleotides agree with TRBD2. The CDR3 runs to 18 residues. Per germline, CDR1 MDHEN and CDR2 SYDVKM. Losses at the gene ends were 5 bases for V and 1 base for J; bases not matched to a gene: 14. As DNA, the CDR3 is TGTGCCAGCAGTGGAACGGGAGGACCTTCCCGTTCCTACAATGAGCAGTTCTTC. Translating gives CASSGTGGPSRSYNEQFF.

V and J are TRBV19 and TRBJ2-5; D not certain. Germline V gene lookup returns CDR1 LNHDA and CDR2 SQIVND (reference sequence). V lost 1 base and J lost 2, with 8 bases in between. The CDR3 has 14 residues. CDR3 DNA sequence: TGTGCCAGTAGTATAGTTTTCGGGCAAGAGACCCAGTACTTC. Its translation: CASSIVFGQETQYF.

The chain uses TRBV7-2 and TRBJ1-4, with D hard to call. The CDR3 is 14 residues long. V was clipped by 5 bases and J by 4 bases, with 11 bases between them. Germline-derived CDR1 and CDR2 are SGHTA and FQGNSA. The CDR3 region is CASSQRYGNEKLFF. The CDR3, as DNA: TGTGCCAGCAGCCAGAGGTACGGTAATGAAAAACTGTTTTTT.

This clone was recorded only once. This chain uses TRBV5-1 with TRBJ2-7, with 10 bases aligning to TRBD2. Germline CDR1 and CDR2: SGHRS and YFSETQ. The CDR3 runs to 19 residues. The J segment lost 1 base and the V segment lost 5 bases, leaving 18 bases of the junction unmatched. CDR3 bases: TGCGCCAGCAGACCAACTCCCTTTAGCGGGAGGCGGTTGTCCTACGAGCAGTACTTC. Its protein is CASRPTPFSGRRLSYEQYF.

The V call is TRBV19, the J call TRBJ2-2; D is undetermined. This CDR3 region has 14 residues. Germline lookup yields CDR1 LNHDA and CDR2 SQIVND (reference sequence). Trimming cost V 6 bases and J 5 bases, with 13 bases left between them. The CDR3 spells CASSPLELTGELFF. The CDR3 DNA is TGTGCCAGTAGCCCCCTAGAGTTAACCGGGGAGCTGTTTTTT.

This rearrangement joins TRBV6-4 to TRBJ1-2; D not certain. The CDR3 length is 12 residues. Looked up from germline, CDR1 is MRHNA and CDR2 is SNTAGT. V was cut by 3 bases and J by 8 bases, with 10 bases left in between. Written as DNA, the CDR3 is TGTGCCAGCAGTGATGTTGCGGGAGGCTACACCTTC. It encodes CASSDVAGGYTF.

CDR3 protein: CASSQTGQPQHF. CDR3 DNA sequence: TGTGCCAGCAGTCAGACAGGACAGCCCCAGCATTTT. This chain links TRBV6-2 or TRBV6-3 with TRBJ1-5; perhaps TRBD1 as D (6 bases). There are 12 residues in the CDR3. V lost 5 bases to trimming and J lost 7 bases, with 9 bases between them. Germline CDR1 and CDR2: MNHEY and SVGEGT.

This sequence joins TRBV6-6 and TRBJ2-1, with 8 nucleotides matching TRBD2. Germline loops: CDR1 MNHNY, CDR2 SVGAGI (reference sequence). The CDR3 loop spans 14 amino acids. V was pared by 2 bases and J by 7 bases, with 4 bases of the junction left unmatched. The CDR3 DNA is TGTGCCAGCAGTTACAGCGGGGGAAATAATGAGCAGTTCTTC. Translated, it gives CASSYSGGNNEQFF.

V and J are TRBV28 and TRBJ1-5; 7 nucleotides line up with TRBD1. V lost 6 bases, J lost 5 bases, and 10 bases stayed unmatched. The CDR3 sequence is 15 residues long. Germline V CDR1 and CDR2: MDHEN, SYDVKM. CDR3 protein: CASSHPTGTYQPQHF. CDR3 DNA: TGTGCCAGCAGCCACCCGACAGGGACGTATCAGCCCCAGCATTTT. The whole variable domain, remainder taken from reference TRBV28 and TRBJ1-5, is DVKVTQSSRYLVKRTGEKVFLECVQDMDHENMFWYRQDPGLGLRLIYFSYDVKMKEKGDIPEGYSVSREKKERFSLILESASTNQTSMYLCASSHPTGTYQPQHFGDGTRLSIL.

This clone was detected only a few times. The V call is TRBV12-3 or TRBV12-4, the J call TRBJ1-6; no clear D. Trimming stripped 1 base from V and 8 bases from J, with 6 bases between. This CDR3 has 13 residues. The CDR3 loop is CASSLGPYSPLHF. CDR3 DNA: TGTGCCAGCAGTTTAGGACCCTATTCACCCCTCCACTTT.

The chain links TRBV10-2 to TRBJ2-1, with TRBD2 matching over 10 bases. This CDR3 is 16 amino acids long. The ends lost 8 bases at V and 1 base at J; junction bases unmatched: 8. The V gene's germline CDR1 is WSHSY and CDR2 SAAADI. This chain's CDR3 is CASGAASGSSYNEQFF. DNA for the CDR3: TGCGCCAGCGGCGCGGCTAGCGGGAGTTCCTACAATGAGCAGTTCTTC.

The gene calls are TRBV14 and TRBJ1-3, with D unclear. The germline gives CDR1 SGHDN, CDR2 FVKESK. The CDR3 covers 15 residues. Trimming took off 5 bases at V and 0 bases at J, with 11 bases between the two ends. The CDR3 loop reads CASSEFKGSGNTIYF. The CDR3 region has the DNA TGTGCCAGCAGCGAGTTTAAGGGCTCTGGAAACACCATATATTTT.

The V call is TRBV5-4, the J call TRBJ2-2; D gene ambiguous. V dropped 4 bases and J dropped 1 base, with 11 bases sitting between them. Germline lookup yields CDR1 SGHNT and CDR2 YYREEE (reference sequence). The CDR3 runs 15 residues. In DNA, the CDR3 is TGTGCCAGCAGCCTCGTTTCCGGGAACACCGGGGAGCTGTTTTTT. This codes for CASSLVSGNTGELFF.

CDR3 in amino acids: CASSDQGGGTEAFF. CDR3 DNA sequence: TGTGCCAGCAGCGACCAAGGGGGCGGGACTGAAGCTTTCTTT. The genes are TRBV7-6 and TRBJ1-1, with 7 bases lining up with TRBD1. With 5 bases clipped from V and 5 bases from J, the junction kept 8 bases outside the gene matches. This CDR3 comprises 14 residues. The germline V gene encodes CDR1 SGHVS and CDR2 FNYEAQ. Based on the CDR3 plus reference TRBV7-6 and TRBJ1-1, the full variable domain is GAGVSQSPRYKVTKRGQDVALRCDPISGHVSLYWYRQALGQGPEFLTYFNYEAQQDKSGLPNDRFSAERPEGSISTLTIQRTEQRDSAMYRCASSDQGGGTEAFFGQGTRLTVV.

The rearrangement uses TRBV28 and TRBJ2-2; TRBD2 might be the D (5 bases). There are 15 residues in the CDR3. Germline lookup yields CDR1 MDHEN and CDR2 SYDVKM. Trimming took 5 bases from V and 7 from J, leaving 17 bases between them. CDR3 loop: CASSPSLLGSGELFF. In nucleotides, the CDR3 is TGTGCCAGCAGTCCCTCCTTACTAGGGAGCGGGGAGCTGTTTTTT.

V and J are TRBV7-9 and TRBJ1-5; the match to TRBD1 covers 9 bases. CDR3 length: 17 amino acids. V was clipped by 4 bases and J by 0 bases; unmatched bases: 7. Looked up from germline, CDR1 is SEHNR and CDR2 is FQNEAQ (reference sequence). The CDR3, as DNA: TGTGCCAGCAGCTCCGGGACAGGGACTTATAGCAATCAGCCCCAGCATTTT. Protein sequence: CASSSGTGTYSNQPQHF.

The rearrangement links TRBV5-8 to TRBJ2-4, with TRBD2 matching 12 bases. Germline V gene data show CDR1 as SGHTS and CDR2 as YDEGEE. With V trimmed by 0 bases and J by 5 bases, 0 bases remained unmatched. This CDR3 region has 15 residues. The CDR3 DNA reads TGTGCCAGCAGCTTGGGACTAGCGGGAGAAAACATTCAGTACTTC. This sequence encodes CASSLGLAGENIQYF.

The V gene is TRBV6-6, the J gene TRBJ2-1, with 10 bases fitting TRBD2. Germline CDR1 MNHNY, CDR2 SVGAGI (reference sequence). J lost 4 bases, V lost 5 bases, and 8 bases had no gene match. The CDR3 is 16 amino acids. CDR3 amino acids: CASSKALAGNYNEQFF. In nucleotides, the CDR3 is TGTGCCAGCAGTAAGGCACTAGCGGGGAATTACAATGAGCAGTTCTTC.